The clone carrying this T cell receptor beta chain was counted a single time. A far larger clone is just one base off, so this is likely a read error. This sample also contains other DNA sequences that code for the same CDR3. Healthy HIV-negative adults with no recent acute infections or vaccinations were recruited as donors. CDR1 is LGHNA and CDR2 is YNFKEQ in the germline V gene. The CDR3 runs to 15 residues. The data were taken from a study of shared clonotypes between healthy human individuals. Deep-level assay runs were performed. For every subset, genomic DNA was evenly distributed across several immunoSEQ plates. In the authors' methods: Filtering differed since immunoSEQ provided only junctions, with no quality scores. Here immunoSEQ multiplex PCR was the method, and the copy in TCRdb shows in-frame clones only, minus some. V and J calls and clone size come straight from that table; D and trimming were deduced from the DNA. The sample consists of some 530,000 clones, over 70% of them appearing once.

The receptor's source is a woman between 35 and 50 years old in good health. Some clones in this sample may be carry-over from other donors' samples. This rearrangement joins TRBV4-2 to TRBJ2-7; the D gene is possibly TRBD1 (5 bases). The sample consisted of PBMCs. The CDR3 nucleotides read TGTGCCAGCAGCCAAGAAATAGACAGCTCCTACGAGCAATACTTC. Residues: CASSQEIDSSYEQYF.